This TCR beta chain was recorded in a study of cytomegalovirus exposure and HLA in healthy donors. The study, taken as a whole, reports: Cytomegalovirus status, reportedly, was diagnosed with high specificity and sensitivity by the classifier. It is likely that the observed cluster of highly shared sequence variants was a sequencing artifact. DRB1 had the most TCR associations and HLA-C the fewest, a later analysis found, with rates varying by HLA locus. The study had only CMV serostatus as immune exposure information.

With respect to this clone: Its antigen remains unidentified.

The CDR3 runs 20 residues. V was clipped by 1 base and J by 2 bases; unmatched bases: 16. Germline assignment: CDR1 SGHNT and CDR2 YYREEE (reference sequence). The study ran its PCR with 60 Vbeta and 13 Jbeta primers. Only in-frame clones appear in the TCRdb table, and some are missing; sequencing was by immunoSEQ multiplex PCR. Found here are about 140,000 clones, around four fifths of them singletons; the top ten hold around 1.9%. The TCR was taken from a middle-aged woman in good health and CMV-seronegative. Sequenced material: PBMCs. The chain combines TRBV5-4 with TRBJ2-2, with 8 bases aligning to TRBD1. DNA for the CDR3: TGTGCCAGCAGCTTGATGGGGCGGAGGCGACAGGGGCCAAACACCGGGGAGCTGTTTTTT. This sequence encodes CASSLMGRRRQGPNTGELFF.